These 24 T cell receptor beta chains originate from one sample sequenced in a study of blood T cell repertoires in COVID-19. Some clones are missing from TCRdb's copy, which holds only in-frame ones; the method was immunoSEQ multiplex PCR. The sample lists around 100,000 clones, 87% seen once, with just under 20% in the top ten. Material for sequencing was peripheral blood. The receptors were sampled from a human donor in a cohort sampled during active COVID-19.

In its sample, this clone was seen once. V and J are TRBV19 and TRBJ1-6; 9 nucleotides match TRBD1. CDR3 length equals 14 residues. V gave up 4 bases and J gave up 7 bases; unmatched junction bases: 2. Per germline, CDR1 LNHDA and CDR2 SQIVND (reference sequence). CDR3 amino acids: CASSRDRVNSPLHF. In DNA, the CDR3 is TGTGCCAGTAGTAGGGACAGGGTAAATTCACCCCTCCACTTT.

V and J are TRBV29-1 and TRBJ2-1; 10 bases line up with TRBD2. With 6 bases clipped from V and 6 bases from J, the junction kept 8 bases outside the gene matches. Germline loops: CDR1 SQVTM, CDR2 ANQGSEA. This CDR3 is built from 14 residues. This CDR3 reads CSVDPGTSVNEQFF. Here the CDR3 DNA reads TGCAGCGTAGATCCCGGGACTAGCGTCAATGAGCAGTTCTTC.

Only a few counts were recorded for this clone. The genes are TRBV2 and TRBJ1-5; possibly TRBD1 for D (5 bases). Germline V gene sequence: CDR1 SNHLY, CDR2 FYNNEI. The CDR3 has 14 residues. V dropped 2 bases and J dropped 5 bases, with 10 bases sitting between them. CDR3 nucleotide sequence: TGTGCCAGCAGTGAATCCAGGGTCCATCAGCCCCAGCATTTT. It translates to CASSESRVHQPQHF.

The chain combines TRBV27 with TRBJ2-7; D might be TRBD2 (5 bases). The germline V and J ends were trimmed by 2 bases and 2 bases, with 13 bases remaining between them. Looked up from germline, CDR1 is MNHEY and CDR2 is SMNVEV (reference sequence). This CDR3 comprises 15 residues. CDR3 DNA: TGTGCCAGCAGTTTAGCCCGGGATCCCCCCTACGAGCAGTACTTC. Translating it yields CASSLARDPPYEQYF.

V is TRBV4-2 and J is TRBJ2-7, with 10 bases that match TRBD1. Germline V gene data show CDR1 as LGHNA and CDR2 as YNFKEQ. The CDR3 consists of 16 residues. J was trimmed by 2 bases and V by 5 bases; bases with no gene match: 9. In DNA, the CDR3 is TGTGCCAGCAGCGAAGTTGGGACAGGGGAAACCTACGAGCAGTACTTC. This encodes CASSEVGTGETYEQYF.

The chain links TRBV5-1 to TRBJ2-7; 9 bases agree with TRBD1. Germline trimming cut 4 bases from V and 5 bases from J; bases unmatched to any gene: 13. In germline, CDR1 is SGHRS, CDR2 YFSETQ. The CDR3 runs 16 residues. The DNA of the CDR3 is TGCGCCAGCAGCCTGACAACAGGGGGCGGAATAAACGAGCAGTACTTC. It is translated as CASSLTTGGGINEQYF.

The gene calls are TRBV18 and TRBJ2-6, with 10 bases aligning to TRBD2. The V gene end was trimmed by 6 bases and the J gene end by 0 bases; junction bases not matched to a gene: 8. This CDR3 comprises 18 residues. Germline V gene sequence: CDR1 KGHSH, CDR2 LQKENI. CDR3 sequence reads: CASSPGLAQSSGANVLTF. As DNA, the CDR3 is TGTGCCAGCTCCCCGGGACTAGCGCAGAGCTCTGGGGCCAACGTCCTGACTTTC.

The CDR3 loop reads CASREPRQGSGANVLTF. CDR3 sequence (DNA): TGTGCCAGCAGGGAACCCCGACAGGGCTCTGGGGCCAACGTCCTGACTTTC. The chain joins TRBV27 to TRBJ2-6; TRBD1 matches at 7 bases. The germline V gene encodes CDR1 MNHEY and CDR2 SMNVEV (reference sequence). The CDR3 is made up of 17 amino acids. With 6 bases clipped from V and 0 bases from J, the junction kept 8 bases outside the gene matches.

V gene TRBV16 combines with J gene TRBJ2-6, with a tentative D call TRBD1 (6 bases). The ends were cut back, 4 bases at V and 2 bases at J, with 15 bases in the middle. Germline V CDR1 and CDR2: KGHSY, FQNENV. The CDR3 length is 17 residues. In DNA form, the CDR3 reads TGTGCCAGCAGCCGAGAGACAGGAGGTACTGGGGCCAACGTCCTGACTTTC. It specifies CASSRETGGTGANVLTF.

The chain uses TRBV19 and TRBJ2-7, with TRBD2 as a possible D gene (6 bases). This CDR3 is 14 amino acids long. CDR1 and CDR2 (germline): LNHDA, SQIVND (reference sequence). V was pared by 3 bases and J by 1 base, with 10 bases between. CDR3 residues: CASSMGLLSYEQYF. For the CDR3, the DNA is TGTGCCAGTAGTATGGGACTTCTATCCTACGAGCAGTACTTC.

CDR3: CASSVASAIITSGSPDTQYF. CDR3 DNA: TGTGCCAGCAGCGTAGCTTCGGCGATAATCACTAGCGGGAGTCCAGATACGCAGTATTTT. The chain is built from TRBV9 and TRBJ2-3; 11 bases are a match to TRBD2. The CDR3 length is 20 residues. CDR1 and CDR2 from the germline V gene are SGDLS and YYNGEE. Germline trimming cut 0 bases from V and 4 bases from J; bases unmatched to any gene: 16.

The chain links TRBV7-2 to TRBJ1-2, with 9 bases fitting TRBD1. CDR3 length: 15 residues. In germline, CDR1 is SGHTA, CDR2 FQGNSA. V gave up 7 bases and J gave up 0 bases; unmatched junction bases: 6. DNA for the CDR3: TGTGCCAGCACCACGACAGGGGGAGCTAACTATGGCTACACCTTC. Translated: CASTTTGGANYGYTF.

J is TRBJ2-7 and V is TRBV5-1; 10 bases line up with TRBD1. Germline V gives CDR1 SGHRS, CDR2 YFSETQ. This CDR3 contains 18 residues. V shed 3 bases, J shed 0 bases, and the junction held 12 bases outside the gene matches. CDR3 region: CASSSQTGGPLYSYEQYF. CDR3 in DNA: TGCGCCAGCAGCTCCCAGACAGGGGGCCCCCTTTACTCCTACGAGCAGTACTTC. Complete variable domain (other parts from reference TRBV5-1 and TRBJ2-7): KAGVTQTPRYLIKTRGQQVTLSCSPISGHRSVSWYQQTPGQGLQFLFEYFSETQRNKGNFPGRFSGRQFSNSRSEMNVSTLELGDSALYLCASSSQTGGPLYSYEQYFGPGTRLTVT.

CDR3 sequence (DNA): TGTGCCAGCAGTTTATGGGGCAGGGTCATGGAAGAGCAGTACTTC. Its translation: CASSLWGRVMEEQYF. V is TRBV27 and J is TRBJ2-7, with D maybe TRBD1 (5 bases). The CDR3 covers 15 residues. Trimming took 1 base from V and 7 from J, leaving 17 bases between them. Germline V gives CDR1 MNHEY, CDR2 SMNVEV (reference sequence).

V gene TRBV5-1 combines with J gene TRBJ2-7; D is perhaps TRBD1 (7 bases). The CDR3 is 15 amino acids. Trimming stripped 5 bases from V and 3 bases from J, with 18 bases between. From germline, CDR1 is SGHRS and CDR2 YFSETQ. CDR3 amino acids: CASRSSGQGGYEQYF. In DNA, the CDR3 is TGCGCCAGCAGGAGCTCGGGGCAGGGGGGCTACGAGCAGTACTTC.

This clone has a count of ten or more. The sample carries other DNA sequences with the same CDR3. The V and J genes are TRBV18 and TRBJ1-6; D is perhaps TRBD1 (5 bases). The V gene's germline CDR1 is KGHSH and CDR2 LQKENI. Trimming shortened V by 6 bases and J by 5 bases, and 11 bases separated the two germline ends. CDR3 size: 14 residues. CDR3 sequence reads: CASSPSGNNSPLHF. The CDR3 coding sequence is TGTGCCAGCTCCCCTTCAGGGAATAATTCACCCCTCCACTTT.

The rearrangement joins TRBV4-1 to TRBJ2-2; D gene unclear. Between the trimmed V and J ends, which lost 1 base and 3 bases, there was a span of 9 bases. In germline, CDR1 is MGHRA, CDR2 YSYEKL. The CDR3 has 15 amino acids. Written as DNA, the CDR3 is TGCGCCAGCAGCCAAGTCCCGCAGGACACCGGGGAGCTGTTTTTT. It yields the protein CASSQVPQDTGELFF.

Concerning this clone: This sample includes further DNA sequences coding for the same CDR3. The chain uses TRBV5-1 and TRBJ1-2; 8 bases map to TRBD1. The J segment lost 4 bases and the V segment lost 4 bases, leaving 6 bases of the junction unmatched. The CDR3 is 14 amino acids. CDR1 is SGHRS and CDR2 is YFSETQ in the germline V gene. CDR3 in amino acids: CASSPGTGGYGYTF. CDR3 bases: TGCGCCAGCAGCCCCGGGACAGGTGGCTATGGCTACACCTTC.

This chain joins TRBV7-9 and TRBJ2-1; 12 bases agree with TRBD2. Trimming took 1 base from V and 9 from J; bases not matched to a gene: 13. In germline, CDR1 is SEHNR, CDR2 FQNEAQ (reference sequence). The CDR3 has 18 residues. The CDR3 region is CASSLGTSGRRRLAEQFF. In nucleotides, the CDR3 is TGTGCCAGCAGCTTAGGAACTAGCGGGAGGAGGAGGTTGGCTGAGCAGTTCTTC.

This clone turned up a few times. The gene calls are TRBV28 and TRBJ1-4; 10 positions agree with TRBD1. Trimming removed 6 bases from V and 4 bases from J; junction bases left unmatched: 8. The germline gives CDR1 MDHEN, CDR2 SYDVKM. This CDR3 has 16 residues. CDR3 residues: CASRAGTGAFNEKLFF. In nucleotides, the CDR3 is TGTGCCAGCAGAGCCGGGACAGGGGCCTTTAATGAAAAACTGTTTTTT.

V gene TRBV15 combines with J gene TRBJ1-1, with D unresolved. The germline gives CDR1 LNHNV, CDR2 YYDKDF (reference sequence). V was pared by 0 bases and J by 5 bases, with 4 bases between. This CDR3 has 12 amino acids. The CDR3 protein is CATSRDRTEAFF. CDR3 sequence (DNA): TGTGCCACCAGCAGAGATCGGACTGAAGCTTTCTTT.

The rearrangement links TRBV5-4 to TRBJ2-5; D might be TRBD1 (5 bases). V was cut by 4 bases and J by 2 bases, with 9 bases left in between. Germline V gene sequence: CDR1 SGHNT, CDR2 YYREEE (reference sequence). This CDR3 is 13 amino acids long. For the CDR3, the DNA is TGTGCCAGCAGCACAGACAGACAAGAGACCCAGTACTTC. Protein sequence: CASSTDRQETQYF.

V usage is TRBV19 and J usage is TRBJ2-3; 8 bases are a match to TRBD1. In germline, CDR1 is LNHDA, CDR2 SQIVND (reference sequence). The CDR3 spans 15 residues. V lost 6 bases and J lost 4; bases outside the gene matches: 9. The CDR3 DNA follows: TGTGCCAGTAGGTCGGCCGCACAGGGGGCAGATACGCAGTATTTT. Translation gives CASRSAAQGADTQYF.

The rearrangement joins TRBV6-2 or TRBV6-3 to TRBJ2-7, with D hard to call. Trimming shortened V by 0 bases and J by 0 bases, and 9 bases separated the two germline ends. The germline V gene has CDR1 MNHEY and CDR2 SVGEGT. This CDR3 comprises 15 residues. CDR3 coding DNA: TGTGCCAGCAGTTACTCTACATGGGCCTCCTACGAGCAGTACTTC. It yields the protein CASSYSTWASYEQYF.